The T cell receptor beta chain described here comes from a study of T cells after yellow fever vaccination. Study context: For low cell numbers, libraries were made with SMART-Seq v4 Ultra Low Input.

Ten or more counts support this clonotype. Conversion of TCR transcripts into cDNA relied on 5'RACE template switching, which added a universal primer site and UMIs. TCRdb ran MiXCR on the 5' RACE reads and lists one entry per CDR3 protein. The data show about 400,000 distinct CDR3 sequences, 6.2% seen once. This TCR came from a man aged 25 to 40 who received the YFV17D yellow fever vaccine. The sequencing used PBMCs, collected 5 days after the yellow fever booster vaccination.

The CDR3 here is CASRTGTRGETQYF. The CDR3 DNA is TGTGCCAGCAGGACAGGGACCCGAGGGGAGACCCAGTACTTC. V gene TRBV6-1 combines with J gene TRBJ2-5; 7 nucleotides match TRBD1. Germline V gives CDR1 MNHNS, CDR2 SASEGT. The junction had 9 bases not matched to a gene; V was cut back by 6 bases and J by 5 bases. The CDR3 consists of 14 residues.